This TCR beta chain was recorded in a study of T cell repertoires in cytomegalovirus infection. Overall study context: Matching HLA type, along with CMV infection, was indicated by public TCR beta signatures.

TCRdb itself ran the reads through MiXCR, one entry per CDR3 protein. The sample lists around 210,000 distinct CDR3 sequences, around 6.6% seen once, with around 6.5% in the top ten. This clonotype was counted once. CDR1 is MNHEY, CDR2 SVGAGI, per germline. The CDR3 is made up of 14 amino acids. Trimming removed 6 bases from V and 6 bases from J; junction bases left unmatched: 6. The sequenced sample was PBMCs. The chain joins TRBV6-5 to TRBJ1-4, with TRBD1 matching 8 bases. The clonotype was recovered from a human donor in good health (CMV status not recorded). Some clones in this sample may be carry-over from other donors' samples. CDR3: CASSRTGSDEKLFF. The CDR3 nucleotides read TGTGCCAGCAGCCGGACAGGGAGCGATGAAAAACTGTTTTTT.